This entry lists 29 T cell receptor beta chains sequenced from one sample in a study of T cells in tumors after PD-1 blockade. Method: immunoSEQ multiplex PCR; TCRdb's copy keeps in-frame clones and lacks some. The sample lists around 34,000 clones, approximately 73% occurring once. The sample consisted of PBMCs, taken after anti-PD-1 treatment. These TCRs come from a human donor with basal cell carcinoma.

The CDR3 DNA reads TGTGCCAGCAACGAACGGACTAGCGGGGGGATTAGCACAGATACGCAGTATTTT. It encodes CASNERTSGGISTDTQYF. The chain uses TRBV7-3 and TRBJ2-3, with 14 nucleotides matching TRBD2. Germline assignment: CDR1 SGHTA and CDR2 FQGTGA. The CDR3 is 18 amino acids. The trim removed 7 bases at V and 0 bases at J, leaving 9 bases unmatched.

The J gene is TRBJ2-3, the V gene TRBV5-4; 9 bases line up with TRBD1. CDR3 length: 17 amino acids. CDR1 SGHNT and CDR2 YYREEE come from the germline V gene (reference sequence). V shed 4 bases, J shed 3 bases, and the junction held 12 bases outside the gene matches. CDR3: CASSPPPGQGVTDTQYF. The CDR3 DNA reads TGTGCCAGCAGCCCCCCCCCGGGACAGGGAGTAACAGATACGCAGTATTTT.

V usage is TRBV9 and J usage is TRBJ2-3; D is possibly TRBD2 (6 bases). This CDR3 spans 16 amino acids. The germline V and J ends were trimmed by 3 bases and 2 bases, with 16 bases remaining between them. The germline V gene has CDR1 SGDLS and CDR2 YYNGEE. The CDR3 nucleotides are TGTGCCAGCAGCGCCGGCAGTGGGGGGTCCACAGATACGCAGTATTTT. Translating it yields CASSAGSGGSTDTQYF.

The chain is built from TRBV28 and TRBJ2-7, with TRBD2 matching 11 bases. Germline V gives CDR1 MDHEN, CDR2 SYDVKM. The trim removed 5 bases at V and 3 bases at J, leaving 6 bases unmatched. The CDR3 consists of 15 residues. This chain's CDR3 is CASSPTSGKRYEQYF. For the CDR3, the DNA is TGTGCCAGCAGTCCGACTAGCGGGAAGCGCTACGAGCAGTACTTC.

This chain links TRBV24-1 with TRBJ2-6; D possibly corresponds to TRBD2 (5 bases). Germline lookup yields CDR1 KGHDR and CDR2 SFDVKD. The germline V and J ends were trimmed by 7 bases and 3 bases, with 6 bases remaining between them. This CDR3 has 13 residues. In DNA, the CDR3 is TGTGCCACCAGCCGGGATGGGGCCAACGTCCTGACTTTC. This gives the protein CATSRDGANVLTF.

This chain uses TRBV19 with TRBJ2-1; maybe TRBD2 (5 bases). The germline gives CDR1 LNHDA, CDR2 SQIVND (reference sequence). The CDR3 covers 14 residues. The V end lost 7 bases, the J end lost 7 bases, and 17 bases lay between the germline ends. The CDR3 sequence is CASKGPGSLNEQFF. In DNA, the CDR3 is TGTGCCAGTAAAGGTCCGGGGTCGTTAAATGAGCAGTTCTTC.

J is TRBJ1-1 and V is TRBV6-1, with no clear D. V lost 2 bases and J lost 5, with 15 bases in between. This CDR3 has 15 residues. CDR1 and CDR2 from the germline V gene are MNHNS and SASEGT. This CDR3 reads CASSEKIGQSTEAFF. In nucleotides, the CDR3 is TGTGCCAGCAGTGAAAAAATTGGGCAGTCGACTGAAGCTTTCTTT.

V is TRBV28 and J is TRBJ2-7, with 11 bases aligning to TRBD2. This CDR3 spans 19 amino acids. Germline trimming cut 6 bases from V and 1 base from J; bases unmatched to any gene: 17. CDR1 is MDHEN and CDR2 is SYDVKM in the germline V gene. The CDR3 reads CASSHRSPRLAGPSYEQYF. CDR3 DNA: TGTGCCAGCAGCCACAGGAGCCCCAGACTAGCGGGGCCGTCCTACGAGCAGTACTTC.

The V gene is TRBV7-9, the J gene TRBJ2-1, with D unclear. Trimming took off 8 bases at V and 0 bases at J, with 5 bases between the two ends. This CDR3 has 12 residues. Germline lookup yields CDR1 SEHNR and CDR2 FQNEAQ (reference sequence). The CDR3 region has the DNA TGTGCCAGCGCGGACTCCTACAATGAGCAGTTCTTC. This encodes CASADSYNEQFF.

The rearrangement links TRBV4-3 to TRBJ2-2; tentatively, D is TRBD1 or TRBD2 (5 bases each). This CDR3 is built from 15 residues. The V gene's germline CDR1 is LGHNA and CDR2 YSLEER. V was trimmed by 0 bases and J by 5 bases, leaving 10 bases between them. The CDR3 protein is CASSQDSGPTGELFF. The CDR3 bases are TGCGCCAGCAGCCAAGATTCGGGACCGACCGGGGAGCTGTTTTTT.

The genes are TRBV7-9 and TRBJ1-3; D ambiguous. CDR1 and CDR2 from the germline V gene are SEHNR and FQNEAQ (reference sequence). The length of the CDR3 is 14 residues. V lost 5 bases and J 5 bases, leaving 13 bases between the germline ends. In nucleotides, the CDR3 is TGTGCCAGCAGCGGATCCGGGAGTAGAAACACCATATATTTT. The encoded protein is CASSGSGSRNTIYF.

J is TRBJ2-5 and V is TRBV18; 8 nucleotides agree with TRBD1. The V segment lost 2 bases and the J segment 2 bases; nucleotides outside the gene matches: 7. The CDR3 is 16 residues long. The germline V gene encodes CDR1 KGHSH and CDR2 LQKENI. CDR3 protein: CASSPGRRDRQETQYF. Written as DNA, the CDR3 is TGTGCCAGCTCACCAGGGAGGCGGGACAGGCAAGAGACCCAGTACTTC.

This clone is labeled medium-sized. CDR3 sequence reads: CASSLGLAGGQVTQYF. The CDR3 DNA follows: TGTGCCAGCAGTCTAGGACTAGCGGGGGGGCAGGTTACGCAGTATTTT. The chain uses TRBV27 and TRBJ2-3; TRBD2 aligns across 15 bases. Germline values: CDR1 MNHEY, CDR2 SMNVEV (reference sequence). CDR3 length: 16 amino acids. V lost 5 bases to trimming and J lost 8 bases; unmatched junction nucleotides: 8.

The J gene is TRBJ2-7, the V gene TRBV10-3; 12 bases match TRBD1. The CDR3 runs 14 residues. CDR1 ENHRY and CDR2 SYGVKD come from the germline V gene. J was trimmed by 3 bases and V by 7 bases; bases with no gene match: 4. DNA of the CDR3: TGTGCCATCAAAGGGACAGGGGGCGGCTACGAGCAGTACTTC. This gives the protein CAIKGTGGGYEQYF.

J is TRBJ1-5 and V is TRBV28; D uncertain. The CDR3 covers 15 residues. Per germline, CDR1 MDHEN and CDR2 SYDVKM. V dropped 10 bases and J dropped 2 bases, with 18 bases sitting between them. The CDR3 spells CATKTPREGNQPQHF. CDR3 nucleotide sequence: TGTGCCACCAAAACCCCCCGGGAGGGCAATCAGCCCCAGCATTTT.

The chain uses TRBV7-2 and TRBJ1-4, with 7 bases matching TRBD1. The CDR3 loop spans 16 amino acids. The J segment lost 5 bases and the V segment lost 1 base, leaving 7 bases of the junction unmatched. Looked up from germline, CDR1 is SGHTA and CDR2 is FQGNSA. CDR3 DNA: TGTGCCAGCAGCTTAGGGTTCGGGACAGCAAATGAAAAACTGTTTTTT. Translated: CASSLGFGTANEKLFF.

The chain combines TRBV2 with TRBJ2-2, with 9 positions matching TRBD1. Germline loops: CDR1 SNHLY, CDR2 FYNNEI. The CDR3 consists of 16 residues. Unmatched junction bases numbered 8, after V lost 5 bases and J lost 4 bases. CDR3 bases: TGTGCCAGCAGTCGGACAGGGGTTAAAGCCACCGGGGAGCTGTTTTTT. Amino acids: CASSRTGVKATGELFF.

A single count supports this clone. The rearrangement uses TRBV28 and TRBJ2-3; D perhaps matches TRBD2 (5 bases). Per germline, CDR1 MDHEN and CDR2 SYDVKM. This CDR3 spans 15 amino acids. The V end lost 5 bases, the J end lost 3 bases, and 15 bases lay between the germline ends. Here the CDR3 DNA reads TGTGCCAGCAGTCTCACCCGGACTGTGACAGATACGCAGTATTTT. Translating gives CASSLTRTVTDTQYF.

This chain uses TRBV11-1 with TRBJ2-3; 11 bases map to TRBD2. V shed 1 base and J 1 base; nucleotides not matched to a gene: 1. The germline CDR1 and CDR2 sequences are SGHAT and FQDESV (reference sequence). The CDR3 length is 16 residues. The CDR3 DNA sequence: TGTGCCAGCAGCTTAGGGGGACTAGCGGGCACAGATACGCAGTATTTT. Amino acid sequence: CASSLGGLAGTDTQYF.

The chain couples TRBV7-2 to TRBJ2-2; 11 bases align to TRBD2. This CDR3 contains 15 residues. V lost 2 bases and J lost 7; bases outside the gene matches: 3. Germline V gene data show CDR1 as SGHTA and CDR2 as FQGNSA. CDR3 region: CASSLLAGGNGELFF. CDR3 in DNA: TGTGCCAGCAGCTTACTAGCGGGAGGTAACGGGGAGCTGTTTTTT.

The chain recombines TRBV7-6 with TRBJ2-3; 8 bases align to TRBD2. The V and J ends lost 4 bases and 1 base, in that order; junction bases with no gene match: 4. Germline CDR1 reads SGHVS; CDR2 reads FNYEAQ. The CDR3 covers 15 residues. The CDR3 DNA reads TGTGCCAGCAGCTCGGGGGGGGCCGGCACAGATACGCAGTATTTT. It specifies CASSSGGAGTDTQYF.

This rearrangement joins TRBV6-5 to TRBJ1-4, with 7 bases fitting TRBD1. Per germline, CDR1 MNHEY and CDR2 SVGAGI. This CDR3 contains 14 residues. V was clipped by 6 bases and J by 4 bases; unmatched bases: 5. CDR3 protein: CASRPGQNNEKLFF. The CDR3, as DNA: TGTGCCAGCAGACCGGGACAGAATAATGAAAAACTGTTTTTT.

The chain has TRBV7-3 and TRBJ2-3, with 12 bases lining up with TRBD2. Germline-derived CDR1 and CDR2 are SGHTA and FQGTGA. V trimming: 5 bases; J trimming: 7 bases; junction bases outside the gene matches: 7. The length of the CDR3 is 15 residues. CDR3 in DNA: TGTGCCAGCAGCCAAACTAGCGGGGGGAGGAATACGCAGTATTTT. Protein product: CASSQTSGGRNTQYF.

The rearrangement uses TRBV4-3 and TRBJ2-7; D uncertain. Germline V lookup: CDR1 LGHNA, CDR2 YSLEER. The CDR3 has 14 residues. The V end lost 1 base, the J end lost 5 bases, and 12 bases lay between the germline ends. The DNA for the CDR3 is TGCGCCAGCAGCCAAGCTCCGTTAGTCAACGAGCAGTACTTC. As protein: CASSQAPLVNEQYF.

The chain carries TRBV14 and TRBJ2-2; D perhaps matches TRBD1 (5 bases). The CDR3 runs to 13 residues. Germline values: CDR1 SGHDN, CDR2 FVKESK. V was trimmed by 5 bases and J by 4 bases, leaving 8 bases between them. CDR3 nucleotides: TGTGCCAGCAGCGCACAGGCCACCGGGGAGCTGTTTTTT. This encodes CASSAQATGELFF.

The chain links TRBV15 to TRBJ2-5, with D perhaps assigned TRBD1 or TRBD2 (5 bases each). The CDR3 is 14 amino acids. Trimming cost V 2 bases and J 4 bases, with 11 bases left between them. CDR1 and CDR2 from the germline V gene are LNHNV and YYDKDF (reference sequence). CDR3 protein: CATSRFGGAETQYF. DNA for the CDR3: TGTGCCACCAGCAGATTTGGGGGAGCAGAGACCCAGTACTTC.

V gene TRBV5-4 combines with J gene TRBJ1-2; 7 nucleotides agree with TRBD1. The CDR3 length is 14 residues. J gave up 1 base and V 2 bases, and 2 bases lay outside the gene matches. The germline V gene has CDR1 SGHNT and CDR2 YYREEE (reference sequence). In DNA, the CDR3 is TGTGCCAGCAGCTTAAACAGGGGTAACTATGGCTACACCTTC. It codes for CASSLNRGNYGYTF.

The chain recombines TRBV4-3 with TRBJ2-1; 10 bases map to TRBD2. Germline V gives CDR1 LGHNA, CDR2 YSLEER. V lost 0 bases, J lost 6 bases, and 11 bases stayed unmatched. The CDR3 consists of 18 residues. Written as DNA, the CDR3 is TGCGCCAGCAGCCAAGAGGTCAGCGGACTAGCGGAGGGCAATGAGCAGTTCTTC. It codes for CASSQEVSGLAEGNEQFF.

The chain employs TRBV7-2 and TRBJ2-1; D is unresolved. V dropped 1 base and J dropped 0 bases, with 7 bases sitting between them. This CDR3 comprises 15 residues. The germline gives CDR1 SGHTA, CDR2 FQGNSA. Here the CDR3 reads CASSLEQFSYNEQFF. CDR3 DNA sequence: TGTGCCAGCAGCTTAGAACAGTTCTCCTACAATGAGCAGTTCTTC.